Following are 2 T cell receptor beta chains from one sample sequenced in a study of cytomegalovirus exposure and HLA in healthy donors. The PCR had 60 Vbeta and 13 Jbeta primers. TCRdb's table, derived via immunoSEQ multiplex PCR, lists solely in-frame clones and lacks some. Of approximately 180,000 clones listed, roughly 76% are singletons. Sequences were obtained from PBMCs. The origin of the receptors is a woman under 30 in good health and CMV-seropositive.

The chain couples TRBV28 to TRBJ2-7, with 11 nucleotides matching TRBD1. CDR3 size: 15 residues. Germline V gene lookup returns CDR1 MDHEN and CDR2 SYDVKM. The trim removed 4 bases at V and 4 bases at J, leaving 6 bases unmatched. The CDR3 protein is CASSSRTGGTYEQYF. In nucleotides, the CDR3 is TGTGCCAGCAGTTCCCGGACAGGGGGCACGTACGAGCAGTACTTC.

The gene calls are TRBV9 and TRBJ1-5; maybe TRBD1 (6 bases). Germline assignment: CDR1 SGDLS and CDR2 YYNGEE. This CDR3 has 15 residues. V shed 1 base and J shed 3 bases, with 11 bases lying between them. CDR3: CASSVQPGHNQPQHF. DNA for the CDR3: TGTGCCAGCAGCGTACAGCCGGGACACAATCAGCCCCAGCATTTT.